This TCR beta chain was sequenced in a study of blood T cell repertoires in COVID-19. V lost 5 bases and J lost 0; bases outside the gene matches: 7. CDR1 is LNHNV, CDR2 YYDKDF, per germline (reference sequence). The CDR3 totals 17 residues. TCRdb's copy holds only in-frame clones and misses some; the assay was immunoSEQ multiplex PCR. The top ten clones hold roughly 3.9% of a sample with some 270,000 clones, more than 80% of them seen once. Sequenced sample: PBMCs or T cells enriched from blood (not recorded which). The TCR originated in a woman in her 30s with acute COVID-19. The chain couples TRBV15 to TRBJ2-6; 7 bases align to TRBD1. Here the CDR3 DNA reads TGTGCCACCAGCTCGGGACAGTTGAGCTCTGGGGCCAACGTCCTGACTTTC. Translated: CATSSGQLSSGANVLTF. Based on the CDR3 plus reference TRBV15 and TRBJ2-6, the full variable domain is DAMVIQNPRYQVTQFGKPVTLSCSQTLNHNVMYWYQQKSSQAPKLLFHYYDKDFNNEADTPDNFQSRRPNTSFCFLDIRSPGLGDTAMYLCATSSGQLSSGANVLTFGAGSRLTVL.